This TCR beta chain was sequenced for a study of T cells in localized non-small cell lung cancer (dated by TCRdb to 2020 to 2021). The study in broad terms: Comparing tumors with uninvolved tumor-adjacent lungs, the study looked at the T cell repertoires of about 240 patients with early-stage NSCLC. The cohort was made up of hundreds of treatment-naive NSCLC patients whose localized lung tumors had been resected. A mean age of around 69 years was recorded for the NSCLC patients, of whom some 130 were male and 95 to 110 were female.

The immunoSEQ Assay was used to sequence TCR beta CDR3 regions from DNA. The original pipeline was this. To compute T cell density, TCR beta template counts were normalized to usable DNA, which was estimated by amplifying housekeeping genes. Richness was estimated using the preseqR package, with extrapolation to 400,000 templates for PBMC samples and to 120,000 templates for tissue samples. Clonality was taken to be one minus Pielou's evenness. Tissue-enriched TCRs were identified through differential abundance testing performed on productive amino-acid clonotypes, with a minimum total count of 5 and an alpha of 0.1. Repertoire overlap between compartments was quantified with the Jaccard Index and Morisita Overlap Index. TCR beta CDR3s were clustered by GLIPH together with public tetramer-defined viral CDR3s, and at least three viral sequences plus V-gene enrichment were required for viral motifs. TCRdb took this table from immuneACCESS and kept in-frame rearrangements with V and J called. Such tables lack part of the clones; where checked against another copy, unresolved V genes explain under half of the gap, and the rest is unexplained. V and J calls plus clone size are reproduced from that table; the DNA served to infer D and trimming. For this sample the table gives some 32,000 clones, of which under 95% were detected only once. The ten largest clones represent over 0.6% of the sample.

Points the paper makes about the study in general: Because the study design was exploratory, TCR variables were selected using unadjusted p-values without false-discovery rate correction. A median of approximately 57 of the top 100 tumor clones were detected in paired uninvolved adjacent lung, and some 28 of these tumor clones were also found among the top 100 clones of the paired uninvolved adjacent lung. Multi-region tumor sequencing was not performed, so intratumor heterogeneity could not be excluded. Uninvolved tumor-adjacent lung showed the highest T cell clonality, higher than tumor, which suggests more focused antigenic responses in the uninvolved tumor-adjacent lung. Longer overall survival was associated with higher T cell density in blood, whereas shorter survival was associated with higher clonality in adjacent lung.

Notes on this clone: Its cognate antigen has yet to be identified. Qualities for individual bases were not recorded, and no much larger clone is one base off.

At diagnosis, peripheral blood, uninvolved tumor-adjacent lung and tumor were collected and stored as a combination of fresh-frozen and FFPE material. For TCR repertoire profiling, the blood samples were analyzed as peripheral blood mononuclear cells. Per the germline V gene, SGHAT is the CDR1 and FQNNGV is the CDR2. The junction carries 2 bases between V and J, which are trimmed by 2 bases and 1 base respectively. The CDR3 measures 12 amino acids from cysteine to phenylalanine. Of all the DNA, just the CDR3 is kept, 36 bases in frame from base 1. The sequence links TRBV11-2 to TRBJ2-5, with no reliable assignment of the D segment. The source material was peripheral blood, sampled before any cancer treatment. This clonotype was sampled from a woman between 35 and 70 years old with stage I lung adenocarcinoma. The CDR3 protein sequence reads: CASSLTQETQYF. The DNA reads TGTGCCAGCAGCTTAACCCAAGAGACCCAGTACTTC.